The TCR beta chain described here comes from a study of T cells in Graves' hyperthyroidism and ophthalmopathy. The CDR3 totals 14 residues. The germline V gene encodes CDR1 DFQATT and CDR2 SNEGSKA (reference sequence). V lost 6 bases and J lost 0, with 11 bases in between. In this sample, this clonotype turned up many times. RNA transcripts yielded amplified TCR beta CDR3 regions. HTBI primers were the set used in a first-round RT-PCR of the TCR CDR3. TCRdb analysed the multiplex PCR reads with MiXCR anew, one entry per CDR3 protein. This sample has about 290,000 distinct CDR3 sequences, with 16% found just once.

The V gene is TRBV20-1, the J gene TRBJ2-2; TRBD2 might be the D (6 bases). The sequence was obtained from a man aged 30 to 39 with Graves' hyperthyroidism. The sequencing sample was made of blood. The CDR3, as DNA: TGCAGTGCCGCCGGGACTCCGAACACCGGGGAGCTGTTTTTT. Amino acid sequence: CSAAGTPNTGELFF.